The T cell receptor beta chain under discussion was sequenced for a study of radiation and T cells in renal cell carcinoma. Time point of the sample: baseline pretreatment blood. Treatment reported: 15 Gy SBRT to primary tumor, nephrectomy 4 weeks later. Using immunoSEQ multiplex PCR, the repertoire was profiled, and TCRdb retains in-frame clones only, with some absent. The sample has 90,000 to 95,000 clones; 70% to 85% are singletons. The sequencing used blood, collected from a patient whose treatment included radiotherapy and nephrectomy. The sequence was collected from a man in his sixties with renal cell carcinoma.

The CDR3 is CASSLGPGQGANEQFF. DNA of the CDR3: TGTGCCAGCAGCTTAGGGCCGGGACAGGGGGCCAATGAGCAGTTCTTC. This sequence joins TRBV7-2 and TRBJ2-1; 12 nucleotides align to TRBD1. The germline CDR1 and CDR2 sequences are SGHTA and FQGNSA. V lost 1 base to trimming and J lost 6 bases; unmatched junction nucleotides: 4. The CDR3 consists of 16 residues. The full variable domain, with the rest looked up from reference TRBV7-2 and TRBJ2-1, is GAGVSQSPSNKVTEKGKDVELRCDPISGHTALYWYRQSLGQGLEFLIYFQGNSAPDKSGLPSDRFSAERTGGSVSTLTIQRTQQEDSAVYLCASSLGPGQGANEQFFGPGTRLTVL.